Listed here are 28 T cell receptor beta chains from one sample, sequenced in a study of cytomegalovirus exposure and HLA in healthy donors. Here immunoSEQ multiplex PCR was the method, and the copy in TCRdb shows in-frame clones only, minus some. The sample holds some 250,000 clones, about 90% seen once. Sequencing used PBMCs. All receptors come from a young woman in good health and CMV-seronegative.

The chain employs TRBV28 and TRBJ2-7; D ambiguous. This CDR3 region has 15 residues. Germline loops: CDR1 MDHEN, CDR2 SYDVKM. Trimming took 1 base from V and 2 from J, leaving 12 bases between them. The CDR3 loop reads CASSLLWAEPYEQYV. CDR3 nucleotides: TGTGCCAGCAGTTTATTATGGGCAGAACCCTACGAGCAGTACGTC.

This sequence joins TRBV5-1 and TRBJ2-7, with a tentative D call TRBD1 (6 bases). CDR3 length equals 15 residues. In germline, CDR1 is SGHRS, CDR2 YFSETQ. V lost 0 bases and J lost 3, with 13 bases in between. CDR3 coding DNA: TGCGCCAGCAGCTTGGGGGACACAACCAACTACGAGCAGTACGTC. Encoded protein: CASSLGDTTNYEQYV.

V usage is TRBV30 and J usage is TRBJ2-5; weak D call: TRBD1 (5 bases). The CDR3 is made up of 14 amino acids. Germline V lookup: CDR1 GTSNPN, CDR2 SVGIG (reference sequence). Deletions cut 0 bases from V and 0 bases from J, with 8 bases between. The CDR3 spells CAWSVTDYQETQYF. The CDR3 DNA follows: TGTGCCTGGAGTGTGACAGACTACCAAGAGACCCAGTACTTC.

This sequence joins TRBV29-1 and TRBJ2-5; TRBD1 might be the D (6 bases). The V gene lost 4 bases and the J gene lost 1 base, with 19 bases spanning the gap. Looked up from germline, CDR1 is SQVTM and CDR2 is ANQGSEA. There are 16 residues in the CDR3. In DNA, the CDR3 is TGCAGCGTTGCGGCTTTTTGGACAGCCTTCCAAGAGACCCAGTACTTC. Its protein is CSVAAFWTAFQETQYF.

The genes are TRBV5-6 and TRBJ2-7; 11 nucleotides agree with TRBD1. Germline V gives CDR1 SGHDT, CDR2 YYEEEE. Trimming cost V 3 bases and J 6 bases; bases outside gene matches: 5. The CDR3 length is 14 residues. The CDR3 sequence: CASSYGTGGPEQYF. DNA of the CDR3: TGTGCCAGCAGCTACGGGACAGGGGGTCCCGAGCAGTACTTC. Drawing the rest from reference TRBV5-6 and TRBJ2-7, the complete variable domain is DAGVTQSPTHLIKTRGQQVTLRCSPKSGHDTVSWYQQALGQGPQFIFQYYEEEERQRGNFPDRFSGHQFPNYSSELNVNALLLGDSALYLCASSYGTGGPEQYFGPGTRLTVT.

The chain uses TRBV10-2 and TRBJ2-2; 7 positions match TRBD1. Per the germline V gene, CDR1 is WSHSY and CDR2 is SAAADI. V shed 8 bases and J 1 base; nucleotides not matched to a gene: 4. This CDR3 region has 14 residues. CDR3 sequence reads: CASARQGNTGELFF. CDR3 bases: TGCGCCAGCGCCCGACAGGGGAACACCGGGGAGCTGTTTTTT.

The chain is built from TRBV6-5 and TRBJ1-2; D not resolved. CDR1 is MNHEY and CDR2 is SVGAGI in the germline V gene. V lost 6 bases and J lost 9, with 17 bases in between. This CDR3 has 13 residues. The CDR3: CASRDGLRGSYTF. The CDR3 region has the DNA TGTGCCAGCAGGGATGGTCTCCGGGGAAGCTACACCTTC.

The rearrangement joins TRBV29-1 to TRBJ2-3; a possible D gene is TRBD2 (5 bases). The CDR3 consists of 11 residues. V dropped 5 bases and J dropped 3 bases, with 6 bases sitting between them. CDR1 and CDR2 (germline): SQVTM, ANQGSEA. CDR3 protein: CSVSGTDTQYF. The CDR3 DNA is TGCAGCGTTTCGGGGACAGATACGCAGTATTTT.

This chain links TRBV27 with TRBJ1-2; a possible D gene is TRBD1 (6 bases). Germline CDR1 reads MNHEY; CDR2 reads SMNVEV (reference sequence). The CDR3 contains 14 residues. Between the trimmed V and J ends, which lost 2 bases and 4 bases, there was a span of 11 bases. The CDR3 loop is CASSLGTGIYGYTF. CDR3 bases: TGTGCCAGCAGTTTAGGAACAGGGATCTATGGCTACACCTTC.

The V and J genes are TRBV6-6 and TRBJ1-2, with D hard to call. Germline V CDR1 and CDR2: MNHNY, SVGAGI (reference sequence). Trimming stripped 4 bases from V and 8 bases from J, with 11 bases between. The CDR3 has 12 amino acids. This CDR3 reads CASSSVSEGYTF. CDR3 bases: TGTGCCAGCAGTTCCGTCAGCGAGGGCTACACCTTC.

The chain uses TRBV14 and TRBJ2-3; the D gene is possibly TRBD1 (6 bases). The CDR3 runs 15 residues. The germline V and J ends were trimmed by 1 base and 6 bases, with 14 bases remaining between them. Germline loops: CDR1 SGHDN, CDR2 FVKESK. The CDR3 reads CASSQATGFGDTQYF. In nucleotides, the CDR3 is TGTGCCAGCAGCCAAGCGACAGGATTTGGGGATACGCAGTATTTT.

This clone was seen just once. The chain's CDR3 is CASSLQGEQETQYF. The CDR3 DNA follows: TGTGCCAGCAGCTTACAGGGTGAACAAGAGACCCAGTACTTC. The V and J genes are TRBV7-9 and TRBJ2-5, with D maybe TRBD1 (5 bases). The CDR3 is made up of 14 amino acids. Trimming shortened V by 2 bases and J by 2 bases, and 9 bases separated the two germline ends. Germline V gene sequence: CDR1 SEHNR, CDR2 FQNEAQ (reference sequence).

The rearrangement joins TRBV19 to TRBJ2-7; D possibly corresponds to TRBD1 (6 bases). This CDR3 spans 15 amino acids. Germline values: CDR1 LNHDA, CDR2 SQIVND (reference sequence). V dropped 11 bases and J dropped 0 bases, with 20 bases sitting between them. CDR3 sequence: CAGEQGILSSYEQYF. Here the CDR3 DNA reads TGTGCCGGGGAACAGGGCATTCTAAGCTCCTACGAGCAGTACTTC.

A remark on this clone: Different DNA sequences within this sample yield the same CDR3. The chain couples TRBV5-1 to TRBJ2-5; 9 bases agree with TRBD1. The CDR3 spans 14 residues. The germline V gene encodes CDR1 SGHRS and CDR2 YFSETQ. The J segment lost 5 bases and the V segment lost 4 bases, leaving 6 bases of the junction unmatched. CDR3 amino acids: CASSPGQGRETQYF. The CDR3 bases are TGCGCCAGCAGCCCGGGACAGGGAAGGGAGACCCAGTACTTC.

The chain couples TRBV7-2 to TRBJ1-5; D unclear. The germline V gene has CDR1 SGHTA and CDR2 FQGNSA. The CDR3 totals 15 residues. V was pared by 5 bases and J by 9 bases, with 20 bases between. The CDR3 protein is CASSLHEHTAGPQHF. In DNA, the CDR3 is TGTGCCAGCAGCCTTCATGAACATACCGCGGGGCCCCAGCATTTT.

This chain uses TRBV4-1 with TRBJ2-7; 10 nucleotides match TRBD1. The CDR3 extends over 15 amino acids. CDR1 is MGHRA, CDR2 YSYEKL, per germline. Losses at the gene ends were 2 bases for V and 3 bases for J; bases not matched to a gene: 4. The CDR3 here is CASSQPGQGYYEQYF. For the CDR3, the DNA is TGCGCCAGCAGCCAACCGGGACAGGGGTACTACGAGCAGTACTTC.

The rearrangement joins TRBV18 to TRBJ2-5; possibly TRBD1 for D (5 bases). The V end was cut by 2 bases, the J end by 2 bases, with 9 bases between. The germline V gene encodes CDR1 KGHSH and CDR2 LQKENI. This CDR3 has 14 amino acids. DNA for the CDR3: TGTGCCAGCTCACCATCGACAGCACAAGAGACCCAGTACTTC. This translates into CASSPSTAQETQYF.

This sequence joins TRBV6-5 and TRBJ1-2; D is perhaps TRBD1 (5 bases). The ends were cut back, 7 bases at V and 2 bases at J, with 14 bases in the middle. This CDR3 is 14 amino acids long. Germline loops: CDR1 MNHEY, CDR2 SVGAGI. The CDR3: CASTPGRENYGYTF. The CDR3 DNA reads TGTGCCAGCACTCCGGGGCGGGAAAACTATGGCTACACCTTC.

The J gene is TRBJ1-1, the V gene TRBV6-5, with D perhaps TRBD1 (6 bases). The CDR3 contains 13 residues. V was pared by 5 bases and J by 1 base, with 8 bases between. Looked up from germline, CDR1 is MNHEY and CDR2 is SVGAGI. CDR3 nucleotides: TGTGCCAGCAGTCTACAGGGGAACACTGAAGCTTTCTTT. This codes for CASSLQGNTEAFF.

This clone has more than one count but fewer than ten. The chain recombines TRBV7-2 with TRBJ2-7, with 8 bases identical to TRBD1. With 5 bases clipped from V and 10 bases from J, the junction kept 7 bases outside the gene matches. This CDR3 region has 12 residues. The germline V gene has CDR1 SGHTA and CDR2 FQGNSA. CDR3 sequence: CASSPGQGRQYV. DNA of the CDR3: TGTGCCAGCAGCCCCGGACAGGGTAGACAGTACGTC.

The table lists this clone with a few counts. This chain links TRBV7-9 with TRBJ2-7; tentatively, D is TRBD1 (6 bases). Trimming pared 5 bases from V and 6 bases from J, leaving 14 bases between. The CDR3 is 13 residues long. Germline V gene sequence: CDR1 SEHNR, CDR2 FQNEAQ (reference sequence). This CDR3 reads CASSPPQGLEQYF. Here the CDR3 DNA reads TGTGCCAGCAGCCCCCCACAGGGTCTCGAGCAGTACTTC.

Worth noting for this clone: An end of the junction differs from the germline gene, which may be a read error. The chain recombines TRBV7-7 with TRBJ2-1, with a possible D match to TRBD1 (6 bases). This CDR3 has 13 amino acids. Germline V gives CDR1 SSHAT, CDR2 FNYEAQ (reference sequence). The CDR3 is CASSTGTPNEQFF. In nucleotides, the CDR3 is TGTGCTAGCAGCACAGGGACACCAAATGAGCAGTTCTTC.

The chain joins TRBV5-1 to TRBJ2-5; 8 bases match TRBD1. The CDR3 contains 16 residues. Germline V lookup: CDR1 SGHRS, CDR2 YFSETQ. The V and J ends lost 1 base and 2 bases, in that order; junction bases with no gene match: 7. The CDR3 region has the DNA TGCGCCAGCAGCTTGTCCGCCAGGGGGCTTCAAGAGACCCAGTACTTC. Encoded protein: CASSLSARGLQETQYF.

The chain joins TRBV5-6 to TRBJ1-5; 7 bases are shared with TRBD1. This CDR3 is built from 15 residues. The V gene's germline CDR1 is SGHDT and CDR2 YYEEEE. The ends lost 2 bases at V and 0 bases at J; junction bases unmatched: 2. This CDR3 reads CASSLGQVSNQPQHF. CDR3 DNA: TGTGCCAGCAGCTTAGGACAGGTTAGCAATCAGCCCCAGCATTTT.

The chain has TRBV19 and TRBJ1-1, with a tentative D call TRBD1 (5 bases). The germline CDR1 and CDR2 sequences are LNHDA and SQIVND (reference sequence). This CDR3 region has 14 residues. V lost 0 bases and J lost 5, with 10 bases in between. The CDR3, as DNA: TGTGCCAGTAGTATAGATCGCGGGGGTACTGAAGCTTTCTTT. It yields the protein CASSIDRGGTEAFF.

This chain joins TRBV27 and TRBJ2-2, with TRBD1 as a possible D gene (6 bases). The V end lost 7 bases, the J end lost 6 bases, and 24 bases lay between the germline ends. Germline-derived CDR1 and CDR2 are MNHEY and SMNVEV (reference sequence). The CDR3 has 17 amino acids. Written as DNA, the CDR3 is TGTGCCAGCACCCACAGGGATGGAAGAGGGATCGCCGGGGAGCTGTTTTTT. Its protein is CASTHRDGRGIAGELFF.

For this clone: Other DNA sequences in the sample encode the same CDR3. The chain joins TRBV6-1 to TRBJ2-7; no clear D. Per the germline V gene, CDR1 is MNHNS and CDR2 is SASEGT. This CDR3 has 12 amino acids. Trimming cost V 1 base and J 3 bases, with 4 bases left between them. The CDR3 region is CASSEGGYEQYV. In nucleotides, the CDR3 is TGTGCCAGCAGTGAAGGAGGCTACGAGCAGTACGTC.

The gene calls are TRBV7-8 and TRBJ1-1; a possible D gene is TRBD1 (5 bases). In germline, CDR1 is SGHVS, CDR2 FQNEAQ. The CDR3 runs 11 residues. Trimming cost V 1 base and J 11 bases, with 8 bases left between them. CDR3 DNA: TGTGCCAGCAGCTTAGGGGGCCAGGCTTTCTTT. Translation gives CASSLGGQAFF.